One sample yielded the 22 T cell receptor beta chains listed below, sequenced in a study of blood T cells in healthy people across ages. It was with a sample-barcoded 5' primer and a J-beta primer mix that a second PCR of roughly 7 to 12 cycles was run. MiXCR, applied by TCRdb to the 5' RACE reads, yields one record per CDR3 protein. The repertoire holds 700,000 or so distinct CDR3 sequences, 20% to 25% seen once, with approximately 20% in the top ten. The specimen sequenced was blood. The receptors originated from a man in his sixties or seventies in good health.

This clonotype was observed many times. CDR3 bases: TGTGCCAGCAGTGAAGAGTGGGGTTATGGCTACACCTTC. It specifies CASSEEWGYGYTF. J is TRBJ1-2 and V is TRBV6-1; D is ambiguous. CDR1 and CDR2 from the germline V gene are MNHNS and SASEGT. The CDR3 loop spans 13 amino acids. V gave up 1 base and J gave up 5 bases, with 8 bases separating them.

This clonotype appeared a few times. The rearrangement links TRBV20-1 to TRBJ2-1; D unresolved. CDR1 and CDR2 (germline): DFQATT, SNEGSKA (reference sequence). The CDR3 is 13 residues long. V dropped 5 bases and J dropped 2 bases, with 10 bases sitting between them. The CDR3 protein is CSAFQGTYNEQFF. The CDR3 nucleotides are TGCAGTGCTTTTCAAGGGACCTACAATGAGCAGTTCTTC.

The J gene is TRBJ2-1, the V gene TRBV12-5; 8 nucleotides agree with TRBD2. J was trimmed by 6 bases and V by 0 bases; bases with no gene match: 10. Germline CDR1 is LGHNT and CDR2 is FRNRAP. CDR3 length: 17 amino acids. In DNA form, the CDR3 reads TGTGCTAGTGGTTTGGTACGACCGGGGGGGTCCCTCAATGAGCAGTTCTTC. Translated, it gives CASGLVRPGGSLNEQFF. Variable domain in full (rest from reference TRBV12-5 and TRBJ2-1): DARVTQTPRHKVTEMGQEVTMRCQPILGHNTVFWYRQTMMQGLELLAYFRNRAPLDDSGMPKDRFSAEMPDATLATLKIQPSEPRDSAVYFCASGLVRPGGSLNEQFFGPGTRLTVL.

The genes are TRBV28 and TRBJ2-4; possibly TRBD2 for D (6 bases). Between the trimmed V and J ends, which lost 8 bases and 0 bases, there was a span of 14 bases. Germline V gene lookup returns CDR1 MDHEN and CDR2 SYDVKM. This CDR3 is 15 amino acids long. The CDR3 nucleotides are TGTGCCAGCGGGACCCGCGGGGTAGCCAAAAACATTCAGTACTTC. Amino acid sequence: CASGTRGVAKNIQYF. The full variable domain, in which reference TRBV28 and TRBJ2-4 provide the parts outside the CDR3, is DVKVTQSSRYLVKRTGEKVFLECVQDMDHENMFWYRQDPGLGLRLIYFSYDVKMKEKGDIPEGYSVSREKKERFSLILESASTNQTSMYLCASGTRGVAKNIQYFGAGTRLSVL.

The chain is built from TRBV12-3 or TRBV12-4 and TRBJ1-2; 8 nucleotides line up with TRBD1. The ends lost 5 bases at V and 8 bases at J; junction bases unmatched: 10. This CDR3 spans 14 amino acids. The CDR3 here is CASSPDRGLRGYTF. In DNA, the CDR3 is TGTGCCAGCAGTCCCGACAGGGGTTTGAGGGGCTACACCTTC.

The V gene is TRBV5-1, the J gene TRBJ1-4; D unresolved. CDR1 and CDR2 from the germline V gene are SGHRS and YFSETQ. Trimming took 1 base from V and 8 from J, leaving 12 bases between them. The CDR3 extends over 14 amino acids. CDR3 protein: CASSLIGAEEKLFF. The CDR3 nucleotides read TGCGCCAGCAGCTTGATCGGTGCGGAGGAAAAACTGTTTTTT.

Remarks on this clonotype: At one boundary the junction diverges from the germline segment, which might be a read error. V and J are TRBV6-5 and TRBJ2-1, with 8 bases fitting TRBD2. The end of the DNA aligns better with TRBJ2-5, so the J call may be wrong. The CDR3 loop spans 17 amino acids. Germline V gene lookup returns CDR1 MNHEY and CDR2 SVGAGI. This CDR3 is CASSYSPPSSGGEAQYF. The CDR3 DNA reads TGTGCCAGCAGTTACTCCCCGCCTTCGAGCGGGGGAGAGGCCCAGTACTTC.

This clonotype was recorded at least ten times. The gene calls are TRBV29-1 and TRBJ1-1; D gene uncertain. The CDR3 length is 12 residues. The V gene lost 3 bases and the J gene lost 4 bases, with 9 bases spanning the gap. The germline CDR1 and CDR2 sequences are SQVTM and ANQGSEA. The CDR3 loop reads CSVDRVATEAFF. For the CDR3, the DNA is TGCAGCGTTGATCGGGTAGCCACTGAAGCTTTCTTT.

This clonotype appeared a few times. The chain is built from TRBV7-2 and TRBJ2-5; unclear D gene. Germline CDR1 SGHTA, CDR2 FQGNSA. This CDR3 is 15 amino acids long. V dropped 5 bases and J dropped 2 bases, with 15 bases sitting between them. Written as DNA, the CDR3 is TGTGCCAGCAGCCCCGTAGTAGGCCCTCAAGAGACCCAGTACTTC. As protein: CASSPVVGPQETQYF.

This clonotype was counted once. The V and J genes are TRBV12-3 or TRBV12-4 and TRBJ1-1; D is ambiguous. CDR3 length: 13 residues. Trimming stripped 2 bases from V and 3 bases from J, with 7 bases between. The CDR3 coding sequence is TGTGCCAGCAGTTTACAGGTTTACACTGAAGCTTTCTTT. Its translation: CASSLQVYTEAFF.

This clonotype turned up a few times. This chain's CDR3 is CSGFTGGFNTEAFF. The CDR3 DNA follows: TGCAGCGGATTTACAGGGGGCTTTAACACTGAAGCTTTCTTT. V and J are TRBV29-1 and TRBJ1-1; TRBD1 aligns across 9 bases. CDR1 is SQVTM and CDR2 is ANQGSEA in the germline V gene. The CDR3 has 14 residues. J gave up 2 bases and V 7 bases, and 8 bases lay outside the gene matches.

The chain has TRBV28 and TRBJ2-5; D unclear. V was shortened by 3 bases and J by 1 base, with 9 bases between the two germline ends. CDR3 length: 14 amino acids. CDR1 is MDHEN and CDR2 is SYDVKM in the germline V gene. CDR3 nucleotides: TGTGCCAGCAGTTTCGTTGCTTTCCAAGAGACCCAGTACTTC. Amino acids: CASSFVAFQETQYF.

This clonotype was counted at least ten times. V usage is TRBV7-2 and J usage is TRBJ2-1; TRBD1 matches 7 bases. Germline trimming cut 3 bases from V and 7 bases from J; bases unmatched to any gene: 12. The germline V gene encodes CDR1 SGHTA and CDR2 FQGNSA. This CDR3 is built from 16 residues. In DNA form, the CDR3 reads TGTGCCAGCAGCTTCTTCGGGACAGCGGACAATAATGAGCAGTTCTTC. This gives the protein CASSFFGTADNNEQFF.

The V call is TRBV20-1, the J call TRBJ2-2; TRBD2 aligns across 8 bases. Germline CDR1 is DFQATT and CDR2 is SNEGSKA (reference sequence). The CDR3 totals 14 residues. V was pared by 0 bases and J by 6 bases, with 3 bases of the junction left unmatched. CDR3 in DNA: TGCAGTGCTAGAGAACCGGGACTAGCCGGGGAGCTGTTTTTT. This codes for CSAREPGLAGELFF.

The V gene is TRBV7-2, the J gene TRBJ2-1, with 9 bases that match TRBD2. The ends lost 6 bases at V and 5 bases at J; junction bases unmatched: 11. Germline values: CDR1 SGHTA, CDR2 FQGNSA. The CDR3 extends over 16 amino acids. CDR3 in DNA: TGTGCCAGCAGTTATGGTGGCGGGAGGGTGAACAATGAGCAGTTCTTC. It specifies CASSYGGGRVNNEQFF.

This clonotype was counted a few times. The rearrangement uses TRBV7-9 and TRBJ2-7; 12 positions match TRBD2. J gave up 7 bases and V 4 bases, and 5 bases lay outside the gene matches. Germline assignment: CDR1 SEHNR and CDR2 FQNEAQ (reference sequence). This CDR3 has 14 amino acids. CDR3 bases: TGTGCCAGCAGCTCTAGCGGGGGGGCTGGAGAGCAGTACTTC. Translating gives CASSSSGGAGEQYF.

The rearrangement uses TRBV7-2 and TRBJ1-4; a possible D gene is TRBD1 (5 bases). The germline gives CDR1 SGHTA, CDR2 FQGNSA. This CDR3 is 13 amino acids long. The ends were cut back, 5 bases at V and 6 bases at J, with 10 bases in the middle. The CDR3 spells CASSPGLYEKLFF. CDR3 coding DNA: TGTGCCAGCAGCCCGGGACTTTATGAAAAACTGTTTTTT.

J is TRBJ2-3 and V is TRBV7-2, with 10 positions matching TRBD2. Germline trimming cut 3 bases from V and 3 bases from J; bases unmatched to any gene: 6. The CDR3 sequence is 16 residues long. In germline, CDR1 is SGHTA, CDR2 FQGNSA. In DNA, the CDR3 is TGTGCCAGCAGCTTGGCTAGCGGGAGTGGGACAGATACGCAGTATTTT. This encodes CASSLASGSGTDTQYF.

There are a few counts of this clonotype. This chain connects TRBV3-1 to TRBJ2-3, with 8 bases matching TRBD2. Unmatched junction bases numbered 5, after V lost 0 bases and J lost 0 bases. The CDR3 runs to 17 residues. The germline CDR1 and CDR2 sequences are LGHDT and YNNKEL (reference sequence). The CDR3 sequence: CASSQDHSGASTDTQYF. In DNA, the CDR3 is TGTGCCAGCAGCCAAGATCATAGCGGGGCTAGCACAGATACGCAGTATTTT.

This clonotype was counted only a few times. As DNA, the CDR3 is TGTGCCAGCAGCCTCCCGGGGGCCCACTATGGCTACACCTTC. It is translated as CASSLPGAHYGYTF. The chain combines TRBV28 with TRBJ1-2; D perhaps matches TRBD1 (6 bases). Deletions cut 6 bases from V and 3 bases from J, with 14 bases between. The CDR3 totals 14 residues. Germline CDR1 and CDR2: MDHEN and SYDVKM.

This clonotype appeared many times. This sequence joins TRBV5-1 and TRBJ2-5; unclear D gene. This CDR3 contains 10 residues. Looked up from germline, CDR1 is SGHRS and CDR2 is YFSETQ. The ends were cut back, 5 bases at V and 4 bases at J, with 3 bases in the middle. CDR3 in DNA: TGCGCCAGCAGGAGAGAGACCCAGTACTTC. Its protein is CASRRETQYF.

In its sample, this clonotype was seen many times. The V gene is TRBV6-5, the J gene TRBJ2-7; D remains ambiguous. The germline gives CDR1 MNHEY, CDR2 SVGAGI. The CDR3 runs 12 residues. Trimming removed 7 bases from V and 4 bases from J, with 11 bases in between. CDR3 protein: CASNQIHYEQYV. CDR3 bases: TGTGCCAGCAACCAAATACATTACGAGCAGTACGTC.